The 24 T cell receptor beta chains given below trace back to one sample, sequenced in a study of blood T cell repertoires in COVID-19 (dated by TCRdb to about 2020). Libraries were prepared through the immunoSEQ multiplex PCR assay. Imported from immuneACCESS, the table was reduced by TCRdb to in-frame sequences with V and J called. These copies leave out some clones; in studies compared against another copy, an unresolved V gene accounts for under half, and the cause of the remainder is not known. This sample lists more than 200,000 clones; 85% to 90% were detected once. 1.6% of the sample goes to the ten largest clones. Sample: PBMCs or T cells enriched from blood (not recorded which). The source of these receptors is a woman in her forties or fifties who had recovered from COVID-19.

Worth noting for this clone: An end of the junction differs from the germline gene, which may be a read error. The V gene is TRBV27, the J gene TRBJ2-4, with TRBD2 matching 7 bases. This CDR3 has 13 residues. Germline CDR1 and CDR2: MNHEY and SMNVEV (reference sequence). The CDR3: CASSLTLAAEVSF. The CDR3 nucleotides read TGTGCCAGCAGTTTGACTCTAGCGGCCGAGGTCAGCTTC.

This chain links TRBV24-1 with TRBJ2-7; 7 bases agree with TRBD1. CDR1 is KGHDR and CDR2 is SFDVKD in the germline V gene. V lost 2 bases, J lost 1 base, and 4 bases stayed unmatched. The CDR3 is made up of 15 amino acids. The CDR3 region is CATSDSQDRSYEQYF. The CDR3 region has the DNA TGTGCCACCAGTGATTCACAGGACAGGTCCTACGAGCAGTACTTC.

This clone was observed a single time. The chain combines TRBV6-6 with TRBJ1-4; D unclear. Germline assignment: CDR1 MNHNY and CDR2 SVGAGI (reference sequence). Between the trimmed V and J ends, which lost 8 bases and 4 bases, there was a span of 14 bases. CDR3 length equals 14 residues. This CDR3 reads CASRLGGFNEKLFF. For the CDR3, the DNA is TGTGCCAGCCGCCTCGGTGGTTTTAATGAAAAACTGTTTTTT.

The V call is TRBV5-6, the J call TRBJ1-1; TRBD1 might be the D (5 bases). Germline lookup yields CDR1 SGHDT and CDR2 YYEEEE. With 3 bases removed from V and 5 bases from J, the gap between germline ends came to 20 bases. This CDR3 is 16 amino acids long. CDR3: CASSWRPLGGGTEAFF. Here the CDR3 DNA reads TGTGCCAGCAGCTGGAGGCCCCTGGGGGGAGGGACTGAAGCTTTCTTT.

In DNA form, the CDR3 reads TGTGCCAGCAGTTACTCGACCTCCTGGGCTAGCGGGCAAAATAAAGAGACCCAGTACTTC. It is translated as CASSYSTSWASGQNKETQYF. The genes are TRBV6-2 or TRBV6-3 and TRBJ2-5; 8 bases line up with TRBD2. The CDR3 covers 20 residues. Germline loops: CDR1 MNHEY, CDR2 SVGEGT. V gave up 0 bases and J gave up 3 bases; unmatched junction bases: 18.

Concerning this clone: Sequence at one end of the junction differs from germline and may be a read error. This chain uses TRBV2 with TRBJ1-5; 10 nucleotides align to TRBD1. This CDR3 is built from 15 residues. Germline CDR1 is SNHLY and CDR2 is FYNNEI. The CDR3 loop is CASSEGQGVGQPQHF. CDR3 nucleotides: TGTGCCAGCAGCGAAGGACAGGGGGTAGGTCAGCCCCAGCATTTT.

The rearrangement links TRBV15 to TRBJ2-1; 12 bases agree with TRBD2. Germline CDR1 reads LNHNV; CDR2 reads YYDKDF (reference sequence). The CDR3 has 16 residues. The V gene end was trimmed by 0 bases and the J gene end by 8 bases; junction bases not matched to a gene: 5. The CDR3 coding sequence is TGTGCCACCAGCAGAGATAAGGGACTAGCGGGCGATGAGCAGTTCTTC. Translating it yields CATSRDKGLAGDEQFF.

This clone was found a few times. This chain links TRBV28 with TRBJ2-7; 8 nucleotides agree with TRBD1. V was clipped by 8 bases and J by 2 bases; unmatched bases: 5. Germline values: CDR1 MDHEN, CDR2 SYDVKM. This CDR3 region has 13 residues. The CDR3 nucleotides read TGTGCCAGCCGAGGACAGGGAGCCTACGAGCAGTACTTC. It yields the protein CASRGQGAYEQYF.

The chain has TRBV9 and TRBJ2-4, with 8 positions matching TRBD2. There are 15 residues in the CDR3. J gave up 7 bases and V 0 bases, and 6 bases lay outside the gene matches. Germline-derived CDR1 and CDR2 are SGDLS and YYNGEE. The CDR3 loop is CASSVEREPTNIQYF. The CDR3 DNA is TGTGCCAGCAGCGTAGAGCGGGAGCCCACCAACATTCAGTACTTC.

This clone was observed a single time. This chain connects TRBV7-2 to TRBJ2-3, with a possible D match to TRBD1 (5 bases). Germline V gene lookup returns CDR1 SGHTA and CDR2 FQGNSA. Trimming removed 3 bases from V and 3 bases from J, with 7 bases in between. CDR3 length: 13 amino acids. The CDR3 here is CASSLTDTDTQYF. The CDR3, as DNA: TGTGCCAGCAGCTTGACAGATACAGATACGCAGTATTTT. The full variable domain, rest sourced from reference TRBV7-2 and TRBJ2-3, is GAGVSQSPSNKVTEKGKDVELRCDPISGHTALYWYRQSLGQGLEFLIYFQGNSAPDKSGLPSDRFSAERTGGSVSTLTIQRTQQEDSAVYLCASSLTDTDTQYFGPGTRLTVL.

This clone was seen only a few times. The chain couples TRBV30 to TRBJ1-6; D not resolved. The CDR3 covers 13 residues. Germline V CDR1 and CDR2: GTSNPN, SVGIG (reference sequence). Trimming pared 0 bases from V and 7 bases from J, leaving 7 bases between. The CDR3 nucleotides are TGTGCCTGGAGTGTGACACCCAATTCACCCCTCCACTTT. It yields the protein CAWSVTPNSPLHF. Together with reference TRBV30 and TRBJ1-6, the CDR3 gives the full variable domain: SQTIHQWPATLVQPVGSPLSLECTVEGTSNPNLYWYRQAAGRGLQLLFYSVGIGQISSEVPQNLSASRPQDRQFILSSKKLLLSDSGFYLCAWSVTPNSPLHFGNGTRLTVT.

The chain carries TRBV19 and TRBJ2-3, with 12 bases lining up with TRBD2. This CDR3 has 14 amino acids. Losses at the gene ends were 10 bases for V and 6 bases for J; bases not matched to a gene: 8. Germline CDR1 is LNHDA and CDR2 is SQIVND (reference sequence). The CDR3 loop is CATRLAGEADTQYF. The CDR3 region has the DNA TGTGCCACAAGACTAGCGGGAGAGGCGGATACGCAGTATTTT.

Comment on this clone: This specimen includes other DNA sequences encoding the same CDR3. The chain couples TRBV5-1 to TRBJ1-5; 8 bases are a match to TRBD1. The V segment lost 4 bases and the J segment 3 bases; nucleotides outside the gene matches: 6. This CDR3 is 15 amino acids long. In germline, CDR1 is SGHRS, CDR2 YFSETQ. CDR3 nucleotide sequence: TGCGCCAGCAGCCCCCAGGGGGCTGACAATCAGCCCCAGCATTTT. It codes for CASSPQGADNQPQHF.

This chain uses TRBV9 with TRBJ1-1, with D possibly being TRBD1 (5 bases). Germline loops: CDR1 SGDLS, CDR2 YYNGEE. V lost 4 bases to trimming and J lost 5 bases, with 12 bases between them. The CDR3 contains 13 residues. CDR3 in DNA: TGTGCCAGCAGCCAGGGAATGAGGACTGAAGCTTTCTTT. It translates to CASSQGMRTEAFF. Drawing the rest from reference TRBV9 and TRBJ1-1, the complete variable domain is DSGVTQTPKHLITATGQRVTLRCSPRSGDLSVYWYQQSLDQGLQFLIQYYNGEERAKGNILERFSAQQFPDLHSELNLSSLELGDSALYFCASSQGMRTEAFFGQGTRLTVV.

V and J are TRBV5-1 and TRBJ2-1; 11 bases match TRBD2. In germline, CDR1 is SGHRS, CDR2 YFSETQ. The CDR3 runs to 16 residues. Losses at the gene ends were 3 bases for V and 7 bases for J; bases not matched to a gene: 9. Here the CDR3 reads CASSSQSGTSGNEQFF. DNA of the CDR3: TGCGCCAGCAGCTCGCAATCCGGGACTAGCGGAAATGAGCAGTTCTTC.

V gene TRBV5-8 combines with J gene TRBJ2-1; 10 bases map to TRBD2. V lost 0 bases, J lost 3 bases, and 9 bases stayed unmatched. This CDR3 contains 18 residues. Germline values: CDR1 SGHTS, CDR2 YDEGEE. The CDR3 nucleotides read TGTGCCAGCAGCTTGGCCCTGTTGTCTAGCGGGAGCTACAATGAGCAGTTCTTC. This encodes CASSLALLSSGSYNEQFF.

The chain carries TRBV5-5 and TRBJ2-7, with D perhaps matching TRBD2 (5 bases). Deletions cut 0 bases from V and 3 bases from J, with 16 bases between. The CDR3 consists of 16 residues. CDR1 is SGHKS, CDR2 YYEKEE, per germline (reference sequence). The CDR3, as DNA: TGTGCCAGCAGCTTGGCCCCACGGAGAGGAGGCTACGAGCAGTACTTC. It encodes CASSLAPRRGGYEQYF.

The chain links TRBV3-1 (or the pseudogene TRBV3-2) to TRBJ2-7; TRBD2 matches at 13 bases. CDR1 and CDR2 (germline): LGHDT, YNNKEL (reference sequence). This CDR3 comprises 17 residues. V was pared by 2 bases and J by 2 bases, with 6 bases of the junction left unmatched. The CDR3 here is CASSQHPGLAGAYEQYF. The CDR3 nucleotides read TGTGCCAGCAGCCAACACCCAGGACTAGCGGGAGCCTACGAGCAGTACTTC.

The CDR3 DNA sequence: TGTGCCAGCAGTCCCCAAGAGGGTCAGCCCCAGCATTTT. Protein product: CASSPQEGQPQHF. The chain employs TRBV7-2 and TRBJ1-5; D gene uncertain. The CDR3 is 13 residues long. V lost 6 bases to trimming and J lost 6 bases, with 12 bases between them. Germline CDR1 and CDR2: SGHTA and FQGNSA.

This sequence joins TRBV28 and TRBJ1-1; possibly TRBD1 for D (5 bases). CDR3 length: 12 residues. V gave up 7 bases and J gave up 8 bases, with 14 bases separating them. CDR1 and CDR2 (germline): MDHEN, SYDVKM. The CDR3 region is CASTDRDSEAFF. The CDR3 nucleotides read TGTGCCAGCACCGATCGAGACAGCGAAGCTTTCTTT.

The CDR3: CATSELNPDTQYF. As DNA, the CDR3 is TGTGCCACCAGTGAGTTAAATCCAGATACGCAGTATTTT. The J gene is TRBJ2-3, the V gene TRBV24-1, with D unresolved. CDR3 size: 13 residues. V was trimmed by 4 bases and J by 4 bases, leaving 8 bases between them. CDR1 KGHDR and CDR2 SFDVKD come from the germline V gene.

This clone was picked up a small number of times. The sample contains more than one DNA sequence encoding this CDR3. The rearrangement joins TRBV18 to TRBJ2-7; D might be TRBD2 (6 bases). This CDR3 is 12 amino acids long. The V gene lost 3 bases and the J gene lost 7 bases, with 10 bases spanning the gap. The germline V gene encodes CDR1 KGHSH and CDR2 LQKENI. The CDR3 DNA reads as TGTGCCAGCTCACCGGACGCGGGGGAGCAGTACTTC. Translating it yields CASSPDAGEQYF.

The genes are TRBV5-6 and TRBJ2-2; D is perhaps TRBD2 (5 bases). Germline V gene data show CDR1 as SGHDT and CDR2 as YYEEEE. V gave up 4 bases and J gave up 4 bases, with 17 bases separating them. The CDR3 runs 16 residues. CDR3 sequence reads: CASSPAVLAVTGELFF. The CDR3 nucleotides read TGTGCCAGCAGCCCCGCCGTCCTAGCTGTCACCGGGGAGCTGTTTTTT.

The chain links TRBV30 to TRBJ1-2; the match to TRBD1 covers 7 bases. The CDR3 totals 13 residues. Germline-derived CDR1 and CDR2 are GTSNPN and SVGIG (reference sequence). J lost 2 bases, V lost 3 bases, and 3 bases had no gene match. The CDR3 here is CAWRRDSNYGYTF. The CDR3 bases are TGTGCCTGGAGAAGGGACAGCAACTATGGCTACACCTTC.